This TCR beta chain stems from a study of human T cells and chemical hapten exposure. Whole-study findings and limits: Those TCRs sitting above 1 in 1000 frequency stayed the same with DPC sensitization.

This clonotype was found a few times. What it binds is not known. There are 14 residues in the CDR3. Trimming removed 4 bases from V and 5 bases from J; junction bases left unmatched: 4. Germline CDR1 and CDR2: MNHEY and SVGEGT. Time point indicated: pre-sensitization, week 0. Specified treatment: therapeutic diphenylcyclopropenone sensitization with weekly scalp DPC. Alopecia patients between 18 and 70 years old and suitable for DPC were used as donors. Each cDNA molecule in the library carried unique molecular identifiers. MiXCR, run by TCRdb on the RACE reads, gives a single entry per CDR3 protein. The top ten hold about 8.2% of the sample, which has approximately 370,000 distinct CDR3 sequences, over 5% seen once.

The chain has TRBV6-2 or TRBV6-3 and TRBJ1-5, with TRBD1 matching over 8 bases. This sequence originates from a woman between 18 and 29 years old with alopecia areata. Some clones in this sample may be carry-over from other donors' samples. Sequences were derived from whole blood, sampled in connection with sensitization to the hapten diphenylcyclopropenone (DPC). CDR3 protein: CASSWDRQYQPQHF. The CDR3 DNA sequence: TGTGCCAGCAGTTGGGACAGGCAATATCAGCCCCAGCATTTT.